Below, 8 T cell receptor beta chains from the same sample are listed, as sequenced in a study of shared clonotypes between healthy human individuals. Libraries were prepared by immunoSEQ multiplex PCR; TCRdb keeps only in-frame clonotypes and omits some of them. The sample lists 1.4 million to 1.5 million clones; around 97% were seen once. The sequencing input was naive CD4+ T cells sorted from blood. Documented subset: CD45RA+ positively selected. These receptors were obtained from a man aged 30-40 years in good health.

The genes are TRBV5-1 and TRBJ2-1; D not resolved. This CDR3 has 16 amino acids. Between the trimmed V and J ends, which lost 4 bases and 1 base, there was a span of 15 bases. Germline-derived CDR1 and CDR2 are SGHRS and YFSETQ. CDR3 sequence: CASSRLIKPSYNEQFF. CDR3 sequence (DNA): TGCGCCAGCAGCCGATTGATAAAGCCTTCCTACAATGAGCAGTTCTTC.

This rearrangement joins TRBV14 to TRBJ2-1, with D tentatively TRBD2 (6 bases). Germline values: CDR1 SGHDN, CDR2 FVKESK. Trimming cost V 7 bases and J 0 bases, with 13 bases left between them. The CDR3 is 15 amino acids. The CDR3 spells CASTPVGSSYNEQFF. The DNA of the CDR3 is TGTGCCAGCACTCCCGTCGGGAGCTCCTACAATGAGCAGTTCTTC.

The rearrangement uses TRBV28 and TRBJ2-7; unclear D gene. Trimming took 10 bases from V and 2 from J, leaving 15 bases between them. CDR1 and CDR2 (germline): MDHEN, SYDVKM. This CDR3 comprises 13 residues. The CDR3 DNA sequence: TGTGCCACCGTACTACAAGGAACCTACGAGCAGTACTTC. Translation gives CATVLQGTYEQYF.

This clone was observed a single time. The chain couples TRBV10-2 to TRBJ2-1, with D possibly being TRBD2 (6 bases). In germline, CDR1 is WSHSY, CDR2 SAAADI. V gave up 6 bases and J gave up 5 bases, with 14 bases separating them. The CDR3 sequence is 14 residues long. The CDR3 reads CASRGLLIHNEQFF. The CDR3 nucleotides read TGCGCCAGCAGGGGACTTCTCATACACAATGAGCAGTTCTTC.

The rearrangement links TRBV5-1 to TRBJ2-7; D uncertain. The germline V gene has CDR1 SGHRS and CDR2 YFSETQ. V shed 5 bases and J shed 3 bases, with 12 bases lying between them. The CDR3 runs to 13 residues. The CDR3 DNA follows: TGCGCCAGCAGTTCGGAGCCGAACTACGAGCAGTACTTC. This codes for CASSSEPNYEQYF.

This chain links TRBV7-9 with TRBJ2-3, with D hard to call. Trimming took off 5 bases at V and 6 bases at J, with 9 bases between the two ends. Germline V lookup: CDR1 SEHNR, CDR2 FQNEAQ (reference sequence). This CDR3 region has 12 residues. For the CDR3, the DNA is TGTGCCAGCAGCCCACCCCCCGATACGCAGTATTTT. Residues: CASSPPPDTQYF.

The chain links TRBV9 to TRBJ2-2; 7 bases agree with TRBD2. The V and J ends lost 2 bases and 2 bases, in that order; junction bases with no gene match: 12. The CDR3 totals 18 residues. The V gene's germline CDR1 is SGDLS and CDR2 YYNGEE. CDR3 in amino acids: CASSVKVGRAGNTGELFF. As DNA, the CDR3 is TGTGCCAGCAGCGTCAAGGTGGGTCGAGCGGGAAACACCGGGGAGCTGTTTTTT.

The chain links TRBV10-1 to TRBJ2-2, with D perhaps matching TRBD2 (5 bases). The germline gives CDR1 WNHNN, CDR2 SYGVQD (reference sequence). V was trimmed by 1 base and J by 3 bases, leaving 9 bases between them. The CDR3 length is 15 residues. CDR3 amino acids: CASSEWLGDTGELFF. DNA for the CDR3: TGCGCCAGCAGTGAGTGGCTCGGGGACACCGGGGAGCTGTTTTTT.